This TCR beta chain was identified in a study of CD4 T cell repertoires in COVID-19. Study summary: Other coronavirus spike proteins restimulated relabeled CFSE-low cells expanded with IL-2 for approximately eleven days. Overall study results and limits: Some SARS-CoV-2 clonotypes, between 7 and 25%, recurred in SARS-CoV and/or HKU1 cultures.

This clone showed up just once. Its antigen is unknown. The data were produced by immunoSEQ multiplex PCR, yet TCRdb's version contains in-frame clones alone and is incomplete. The sample gives approximately 79,000 clones, about 80% of which show up once; about 0.61% is in the top ten. The sample here was CD4+ T cells from peripheral blood, taken after recovery from COVID-19. This receptor was obtained from a human donor who had COVID-19.

CDR3 residues: CAGTHEGGRSEAFF. The CDR3 nucleotides read TGTGCCGGGACCCACGAAGGGGGGAGGTCTGAAGCTTTCTTT. The rearrangement uses TRBV6-5 and TRBJ1-1; perhaps TRBD1 as D (6 bases). Trimming removed 11 bases from V and 6 bases from J, with 22 bases in between. The CDR3 is 14 residues long. Per germline, CDR1 MNHEY and CDR2 SVGAGI.